Below, 14 T cell receptor beta chains from the same sample are listed, as sequenced in a study of shared clonotypes between healthy human individuals. Method: immunoSEQ multiplex PCR; TCRdb's copy keeps in-frame clones and lacks some. The table includes 2 million to 3 million clones, approximately 93% detected once. Sequencing was done on a sample of naive CD4+ T cells from PBMCs. The subset here: CD45RA+ positively selected. These receptors all come from a man between 18 and 29 years old in good health. Some clones in this sample may be carry-over from other donors' samples.

The V call is TRBV21-1, the J call TRBJ2-6; the D call in the table, TRBD2, was not verified against the DNA. TRBV21-1 is recorded as a pseudogene. This CDR3 comprises 19 residues. Here the CDR3 DNA reads TGTGCCAGCAGCACTACGACTAGCGGGACTTCGTCTGGGGCCAACGTCCTGACTTTC. Protein sequence: CASSTTTSGTSSGANVLTF.

The chain recombines TRBV11-1 with TRBJ2-5, with D perhaps matching TRBD1 (6 bases). Trimming removed 6 bases from V and 0 bases from J, with 8 bases in between. This CDR3 contains 13 residues. Germline V lookup: CDR1 SGHAT, CDR2 FQDESV (reference sequence). The CDR3 DNA is TGTGCCAGCAGACAGGGAAACCAAGAGACCCAGTACTTC. Its protein product is CASRQGNQETQYF.

The chain has TRBV25-1 and TRBJ2-1; D not resolved. CDR3 length equals 12 residues. Germline-derived CDR1 and CDR2 are MGHDK and SYGVNS. Trimming took off 3 bases at V and 7 bases at J, with 7 bases between the two ends. The CDR3 loop is CASSDLRNEQFF. DNA of the CDR3: TGTGCCAGCAGTGACCTAAGAAATGAGCAGTTCTTC.

The sample holds a few counts of this clone. J is TRBJ1-5 and V is TRBV19; 8 positions match TRBD1. CDR3 size: 17 residues. After removal of 4 bases from V and 1 base from J, the junction contained 9 bases not matched to a gene. CDR1 and CDR2 (germline): LNHDA, SQIVND (reference sequence). Here the CDR3 reads CASSTAPGDRSNQPQHF. The CDR3 DNA is TGTGCCAGTAGTACAGCTCCCGGGGACAGGAGCAATCAGCCCCAGCATTTT.

The chain recombines TRBV5-6 with TRBJ2-5, with D perhaps TRBD2 (7 bases). This CDR3 is built from 14 residues. The V end lost 6 bases, the J end lost 4 bases, and 16 bases lay between the germline ends. The V gene's germline CDR1 is SGHDT and CDR2 YYEEEE. The CDR3 here is CASIKNREGETQYF. The CDR3 nucleotides are TGTGCCAGCATCAAGAACAGGGAGGGAGAGACCCAGTACTTC.

The table lists this clone with a count of one. The chain employs TRBV6-1 and TRBJ2-2; D is possibly TRBD2 (6 bases). The germline gives CDR1 MNHNS, CDR2 SASEGT. The length of the CDR3 is 15 residues. Trimming took 5 bases from V and 6 from J, leaving 16 bases between them. CDR3 amino acids: CASSLRGWKSGELFF. CDR3 nucleotides: TGTGCCAGCAGTTTGCGGGGTTGGAAATCCGGGGAGCTGTTTTTT.

This rearrangement joins TRBV19 to TRBJ2-3; D may be TRBD1 (6 bases). The germline V and J ends were trimmed by 3 bases and 0 bases, with 19 bases remaining between them. The germline CDR1 and CDR2 sequences are LNHDA and SQIVND (reference sequence). The CDR3 runs 18 residues. CDR3 loop: CASSISPNRVGSTDTQYF. Here the CDR3 DNA reads TGTGCCAGTAGTATTTCCCCTAACAGGGTCGGGAGCACAGATACGCAGTATTTT.

This chain connects TRBV30 to TRBJ2-7; TRBD1 aligns across 7 bases. The CDR3 spans 16 residues. Trimming at V came to 2 bases and at J to 3 bases, leaving 13 bases not matched to a gene. Germline CDR1 and CDR2: GTSNPN and SVGIG (reference sequence). CDR3 protein: CAWSPPGRGRFYEQYF. CDR3 bases: TGTGCCTGGAGTCCTCCAGGTAGGGGGCGGTTCTACGAGCAGTACTTC.

This clone appeared once. The chain carries TRBV14 and TRBJ2-3; the D is unclear. Between the trimmed V and J ends, which lost 4 bases and 6 bases, there was a span of 8 bases. Germline V gene lookup returns CDR1 SGHDN and CDR2 FVKESK. The CDR3 consists of 12 residues. CDR3 nucleotide sequence: TGTGCCAGCAGCCGCCTATTGGATACGCAGTATTTT. It specifies CASSRLLDTQYF.

V gene TRBV5-1 combines with J gene TRBJ2-7, with TRBD1 matching 8 bases. Trimming took 1 base from V and 6 from J; bases not matched to a gene: 6. Germline CDR1 SGHRS, CDR2 YFSETQ. The CDR3 is 14 residues long. The CDR3 protein is CASSLRQGAGEQYF. The CDR3 nucleotides are TGCGCCAGCAGCTTGCGGCAGGGGGCCGGCGAGCAGTACTTC.

The V and J genes are TRBV6-6 and TRBJ1-3; 8 positions match TRBD1. Germline V gives CDR1 MNHNY, CDR2 SVGAGI (reference sequence). Unmatched junction bases numbered 4, after V lost 4 bases and J lost 2 bases. The CDR3 totals 15 residues. The CDR3 protein is CASSFDRGPGNTIYF. CDR3 DNA: TGTGCCAGCAGTTTCGACAGGGGACCTGGAAACACCATATATTTT.

About this clone: Other DNA variants within this sample encode the same CDR3. The rearrangement uses TRBV28 and TRBJ1-1; D not resolved. The V gene lost 3 bases and the J gene lost 1 base, with 3 bases spanning the gap. Germline V gene sequence: CDR1 MDHEN, CDR2 SYDVKM. The length of the CDR3 is 12 residues. The chain's CDR3 is CASSFRNTEAFF. The CDR3 nucleotides read TGTGCCAGCAGTTTCCGGAACACTGAAGCTTTCTTT.

This clone was recorded only once. The chain has TRBV2 and TRBJ2-1, with 7 bases matching TRBD2. The CDR3 contains 15 residues. The V gene's germline CDR1 is SNHLY and CDR2 FYNNEI. With V trimmed by 6 bases and J by 3 bases, 8 bases remained unmatched. The chain's CDR3 is CASSVSGTNYNEQFF. The CDR3 DNA follows: TGTGCCAGCAGCGTCTCCGGGACTAACTACAATGAGCAGTTCTTC.

The rearrangement links TRBV7-2 to TRBJ2-3; tentative D call: TRBD2 (6 bases). Germline CDR1 is SGHTA and CDR2 is FQGNSA. The CDR3 contains 13 residues. Trimming took 5 bases from V and 14 from J, leaving 20 bases between them. The CDR3 sequence is CASSPLGGESGYF. CDR3 bases: TGTGCCAGCAGCCCCCTAGGAGGGGAAAGTGGGTATTTT.